These 3 T cell receptor beta chains were sequenced from one sample in a study of OX40 agonist ivuxolimab in advanced cancers. Libraries were prepared by immunoSEQ multiplex PCR; TCRdb keeps only in-frame clonotypes and omits some of them. Of thousands of clones listed, more than 65% are singletons. Sample: CD4+ or CD8+ T cells sorted from blood, taken in a trial of the OX40 agonist ivuxolimab. These receptors were collected from an adult with an advanced solid tumor such as melanoma, head and neck, liver or kidney cancer.

This chain links TRBV28 with TRBJ2-2; TRBD2 matches 7 bases. The V gene end was trimmed by 5 bases and the J gene end by 4 bases; junction bases not matched to a gene: 1. Germline V gene data show CDR1 as MDHEN and CDR2 as SYDVKM. The CDR3 contains 13 residues. The CDR3 here is CASSSGITGELFF. The CDR3 DNA reads TGTGCCAGCAGTAGCGGGATCACCGGGGAGCTGTTTTTT.

The CDR3 region is CASSREFDPGELFF. The CDR3 region has the DNA TGTGCCAGCTCTCGGGAGTTCGACCCCGGGGAGCTGTTTTTT. This chain links TRBV6-1 with TRBJ2-2; maybe TRBD2 (6 bases). Germline CDR1 and CDR2: MNHNS and SASEGT. The CDR3 length is 14 residues. Between the trimmed V and J ends, which lost 8 bases and 6 bases, there was a span of 16 bases.

The chain has TRBV2 and TRBJ2-3, with D perhaps TRBD2 (6 bases). Per germline, CDR1 SNHLY and CDR2 FYNNEI. V was pared by 5 bases and J by 4 bases, with 10 bases between. The CDR3 spans 13 residues. The CDR3 loop is CASSSTRADTQYF. CDR3 coding DNA: TGTGCCAGCAGTTCGACTAGAGCAGATACGCAGTATTTT.